This T cell receptor beta chain was identified in a study of blood T cells in healthy people across ages (dated by TCRdb to 2013 to 2016). Context from the whole study: Template switching captured roughly one uniquely barcoded TCR beta cDNA molecule per two T cells in model experiments. Using deep sequencing normalized with unique cDNA molecular identifiers, the study measured how TCR beta repertoire diversity changes with age. Donors were grouped into four age groups: young (average 16 years), middle-aged (over 35), aged (around 66) and long-lived (just over 80). Donors of different ages were randomly distributed across sequencing lanes to avoid experimental bias. For two donors (one aged 18 to 29 and one aged 80 or older), the study analyzed two additional independent replicas of 1 million unique cDNA reads from the same blood draw. Study-wide conclusions, independent of this receptor: As age increased, observed TCR beta diversity per million T cells dropped in a roughly linear way, and a significant reduction was already evident by age about 40. Donor CMV infection status was unknown, potentially confounding age-related changes in expanded clonotypes. Conclusive comparison of naive and antigen-experienced compartments was prevented by the profiling of bulk unsorted PBMCs. Compared with the aged group, more naive CD4+ T cells, fewer expanded clones and increased TCR diversity were shown by the long-lived group, suggesting age selection. Total diversity estimates from one million sequenced T cells were considered lower bounds and underestimates. There was a strong correlation between observed TCR beta diversity and the percentage of naive T cells measured by flow cytometry.

The approximately 40 donors, aged about 6 to 100 years, were systemically healthy Caucasian individuals from Russia. Each donor gave roughly 9 milliliters of peripheral blood, drawn into EDTA-treated Vacutainer tubes. Ficoll-Paque density-gradient centrifugation was used to isolate PBMCs, with at least 7 million obtained per sample. Trizol reagent was used to extract total RNA from the PBMCs, yielding at least 5 micrograms per sample. Naive CD45RAhigh/CD27high T cell percentages were measured by flow cytometry on a PBMC aliquot from every donor. The sample holds a few counts of this clonotype. Its antigen target is currently unknown. Per-nucleotide qualities are absent, and no much larger clonotype sits a single base away. The library relied on 5' RACE. The run used an Illumina HiSeq 2500. The second PCR ran for about 6 to 11 cycles and used a J-beta primer mix along with a sample-barcoded 5' primer. A template-switch 5' adaptor carrying 12 random nucleotides introduced a unique molecular identifier onto each TCR beta cDNA molecule. At least 3 million CDR3-containing paired-end reads were obtained from each sample. First-strand cDNA was synthesized from all RNA with the Mint cDNA synthesis kit, primed by a TRBC-specific oligonucleotide. Following uracil-DNA glycosylase treatment, a first 18-cycle PCR with universal primers M1SS and BC2_uni_R was performed on all cDNA. As for how the authors treated the data: For normalization, 1 million high-quality reads, each with a distinct molecular identifier, were randomly selected from each sample. Instead of being binned into consensus sequences, reads that shared molecular identifiers were thrown out. MiTCR, with a Q25 quality threshold and the strictest error-elimination algorithm, was used for CDR3 identification, clonotype clustering and error correction. A nonparametric unseen species model using Euler transformation provided a lower-bound estimate of total TCR beta diversity. TCRdb reprocessed the public reads (quality trimming at Q25 with fastp, clone calling with MiXCR) and kept in-frame beta chains. Entries that share a CDR3 protein sequence are merged under the most common genes and DNA. These V and J calls originate from TCRdb's pipeline instead of the authors' own analysis. The sample profile shows about 1.6 million distinct CDR3 sequences; around 36% of them were found once. The ten largest clones take up approximately 10% of the sample.

The source material was blood. This sequence was found in a woman in her thirties in good health.

The CDR3 protein is CASSRGGSLTYNEQFF. The bases are TGTGCCAGCAGCAGGGGAGGGAGTTTAACCTACAATGAGCAGTTCTTC. Rearrangement joined TRBV5-4 to TRBJ2-1; TRBD2 agrees with 7 junctional bases. V has 4 bases trimmed and J has 2 bases trimmed; junction bases matching no gene number 9. CDR1 and CDR2 were assigned from the germline V gene (reference sequence) as SGHNT and YYREEE. The CDR3 runs 16 residues from the cysteine to the phenylalanine. This entry keeps only the CDR3 DNA: 48 bases, framed from base 1.